A selection of T cell receptor beta chains follows, all from one sample in a study of cytotoxic CD8 clonotypes in ibrutinib-treated CLL. Data came from immunoSEQ multiplex PCR; TCRdb stores just in-frame clones and leaves some out. The top ten hold roughly 6.4% of the sample, which has about 200,000 clones, approximately 70% seen once. The sample here was PBMCs, taken after 12 months of ibrutinib treatment. These receptors all stem from a human donor with chronic lymphocytic leukemia. The conserved cysteine and the conserved F or W are not part of the CDR3 here. Each record gives: V gene, J gene, CDR3 protein.

TRBV2	TRBJ2-1	ASTPTGTSGRYSYNEQF
TRBV5-1	TRBJ1-3	ASSSDRAYSGNTIY
TRBV15	TRBJ2-5	ATSREISGQETQY
TRBV29-1	TRBJ1-6	SVGDRNNSPLH
TRBV9	TRBJ2-1	ASSTPGTSGIGDEQF
TRBV10-2	TRBJ1-6	ASSERQGRNSPLH
TRBV5-6	TRBJ2-3	ASSLPGGLGQDTQY
TRBV4-2	TRBJ1-2	ASSLPGQFNYGYT
TRBV11-2	TRBJ2-5	ASSPTRQETQY
TRBV14	TRBJ2-7	ASSQDTGQMTYEQY
TRBV25-1	TRBJ2-1	ASSGGMGPYNEQF
TRBV29-1	TRBJ2-1	SVEPYDSYNEQF
TRBV6-4	TRBJ1-6	ASRSGDRVNSPLH
TRBV2	TRBJ2-3	ASSLLSGGAGNTQY
TRBV7-2	TRBJ2-1	ASRITSGRQNEQF
TRBV4-1	TRBJ1-1	ASSQGQGVNTEAF
TRBV14	TRBJ2-7	ASSHSRHSYEQY
TRBV5-4	TRBJ1-1	ASSLPGQGGTEAF
TRBV6-6	TRBJ2-3	ASSPIAVRTPHTQY
TRBV5-1	TRBJ2-2	ASSLGGAIPGELF
TRBV7-3	TRBJ1-2	ASTSWGYGYT
TRBV28	TRBJ1-2	ASRQSNYGYT
TRBV4-3	TRBJ2-1	ASSQVLTGALSYNEQF
TRBV11-1	TRBJ2-5	ASSLEGRISGRETQY
TRBV7-2	TRBJ1-5	ASRRTGTSNQPQH
TRBV7-9	TRBJ2-5	ASSSRDQETQY
TRBV7-2	TRBJ2-1	ASSPRLAGTEQF
TRBV9	TRBJ1-3	ASSLSGSGPGNTIY
TRBV4-3	TRBJ1-1	ASSQNRYIQGQNTEAF
TRBV7-2	TRBJ1-5	ASSLEAHKRVAQH
TRBV28	TRBJ1-5	ASRRRNRDGQPQH
TRBV7-6	TRBJ2-7	ASSLRSYSNEQY
TRBV18	TRBJ2-7	ASSPTAPRREQY
TRBV5-5	TRBJ1-2	ASSWGTGDYGYT
TRBV29-1	TRBJ2-1	SVSGGLSSYNEQF
TRBV6-4	TRBJ2-5	ASRPGTSGRGETQY
TRBV18	TRBJ2-5	ASRQVETQY
TRBV29-1	TRBJ2-1	SVAGTGYNEQF
TRBV7-6	TRBJ2-7	ASSLKGQGKYYEQY
TRBV7-6	TRBJ2-7	ASSLDQLPHYEQY
TRBV25-1	TRBJ2-1	ASSALNEQF
TRBV9	TRBJ2-2	ASSVTSGGTGELF
TRBV5-1	TRBJ2-7	ASSWGTSGDYEQY
TRBV7-3	TRBJ2-7	AILRDRTYEQY
TRBV23-1	TRBJ1-5	ASSQSLQKNSNQPQH
TRBV19	TRBJ2-3	ASSLAGADTQY
TRBV9	TRBJ2-1	ASSVVTGVYNEQF
TRBV7-9	TRBJ1-4	ASSSDTAREKLF
TRBV5-4	TRBJ2-7	ASSLPGLDLNEQY
TRBV14	TRBJ2-7	ASAAGLGREQY
TRBV30	TRBJ1-5	AWSLGYSNQPQH
TRBV11-3	TRBJ1-1	ASSLEQGEAF
TRBV29-1	TRBJ1-3	SVERVSGNTIY
TRBV7-2	TRBJ1-5	ASSVRQGLNQPQH
TRBV7-2	TRBJ2-7	ASRAGRIFSYEQY